What follows is one TCR beta chain and its context. Its target is unknown. These data come from a study of CD8+CD57+ T cells in acquired aplastic anemia. Study as a whole: DNA from sorted CD4+ and CD8+ cells averaged roughly 3.4 ug.

The CDR3 contains 16 residues. Trimming took 6 bases from V and 4 from J; bases not matched to a gene: 13. The germline V gene encodes CDR1 ENHRY and CDR2 SYGVKD. General observations from the study: Found in both controls and patients were around 31 CD8+ CDR3 sequences.

The study profiled TCR beta VDJ and CDR3 using genomic DNA as template. MiXCR was run by TCRdb on the reads, yielding one entry per CDR3 protein. Among roughly 180,000 distinct CDR3 sequences listed, 64% were seen once. The J gene is TRBJ2-7, the V gene TRBV10-3, with 9 nucleotides matching TRBD1. Sequencing was performed on sorted CD4+, CD8+, or CD8+CD57+ T cells (not recorded which) from PBMCs. The TCR originated in a human donor with severe aplastic anemia or a healthy control (not recorded which). The chain's CDR3 is CAISTQGAIDSYEQYF. The DNA for the CDR3 is TGTGCCATCAGCACACAGGGGGCAATCGACTCGTACGAGCAGTACTTC.